The entry that follows covers one T cell receptor (beta chain) sequence. This record comes from a study of blood T cell repertoires in COVID-19. Study-level background: The origin of the acute and convalescent COVID-19 samples was the United States, Italy and Spain. PBMCs, B-cell-depleted T cells, or T cells were the source of the cDNA or gDNA that made up the material.

V shed 7 bases and J shed 6 bases, with 10 bases lying between them. This CDR3 comprises 12 residues. Germline loops: CDR1 MNHNY, CDR2 SVGAGI (reference sequence). In the source study's methods: Cell counts per sample came from amplifying reference gene primers. This table comes from immunoSEQ multiplex PCR, and its TCRdb copy is limited to in-frame clones, with some not included. V and J calls plus clone size are reproduced from that table; the DNA served to infer D and trimming. Among roughly 140,000 clones listed, 84% were seen once. The sample taken for sequencing was peripheral blood. This clonotype was sampled from a woman in her forties or fifties with acute or convalescent COVID-19. This sequence joins TRBV6-6 and TRBJ2-1; D ambiguous. The CDR3 DNA follows: TGTGCCAGCACCCCAATTTCCAATGAGCAGTTCTTC. This encodes CASTPISNEQFF.